This is a list of T cell receptor beta chains from one sample in a study of blood T cell repertoires in COVID-19. Here immunoSEQ multiplex PCR was the method, and the copy in TCRdb shows in-frame clones only, minus some. This repertoire shows about 190,000 clones, 80% to 85% found once; its top ten account for about 11%. The source material was peripheral blood. The receptors were gathered from a woman over 75 with COVID-19, enrolled during active disease. Both conserved end residues are part of each CDR3. The order of the fields is J gene, V gene, CDR3 protein.

>TRBJ2-7|TRBV29-1
CSVVLSNTYEQYF
>TRBJ2-7|TRBV27
CASSLDSVSYEQYF
>TRBJ2-2|TRBV2
CASRRGTGRPGELFF
>TRBJ2-7|TRBV3-1/TRBV3-2
CASSQDPHSGNEQYF
>TRBJ2-7|TRBV5-5
CASSSDLGHYYEQYF
>TRBJ2-3|TRBV3-1/TRBV3-2
CASSLLVFPSTDTQYF
>TRBJ2-3|TRBV11-2
CASSFRGTDTDTQYF
>TRBJ2-1|TRBV2
CASGETSGGYNEQFF
>TRBJ1-2|TRBV11-3
CASSLEGQALGYTF
>TRBJ2-7|TRBV5-5
CASSVSGTGTYEQYF
>TRBJ2-2|TRBV20-1
CSASSEASGGTGELFF
>TRBJ1-1|TRBV7-9
CASSYDSEAFF
>TRBJ2-1|TRBV10-3
CAISERQVLGYNEQFF
>TRBJ2-1|TRBV3-1/TRBV3-2
CASSLLIGNEQFF
>TRBJ2-5|TRBV7-9
CASSWRGETQYF
>TRBJ2-5|TRBV2
CASTPGGVAAETQYF
>TRBJ2-6|TRBV3-1/TRBV3-2
CASSRDRVNVLTF
>TRBJ1-4|TRBV5-1
CASSPVPGQGAVNEKLFF
>TRBJ2-7|TRBV7-6
CASSLTGGSYEQYF
>TRBJ2-7|TRBV27
CASSLSGSYEQYF
>TRBJ2-1|TRBV3-1/TRBV3-2
CASSQGAWGGSSYNEQFF